These 15 T cell receptor beta chains came from one sample sequenced in a study of T cell repertoires in cytomegalovirus infection. TCRdb processed the reads anew with MiXCR; each CDR3 protein has one entry. The repertoire holds around 350,000 distinct CDR3 sequences, about a sixth seen once, with less than 9.5% in the top ten. Sample: PBMCs. All receptors derive from a human donor in good health (CMV status not recorded). Some clones in this sample may be carry-over from other donors' samples.

This sequence joins TRBV5-5 and TRBJ2-5; D may match TRBD1 or TRBD2 (5 bases each). CDR1 SGHKS and CDR2 YYEKEE come from the germline V gene (reference sequence). The CDR3 has 19 amino acids. With 2 bases removed from V and 2 bases from J, the gap between germline ends came to 25 bases. CDR3 DNA sequence: TGTGCCAGCAGCTTTAAGGCAGGGACGTTGGGGTCTCAGCAAGAGACCCAGTACTTC. The encoded protein is CASSFKAGTLGSQQETQYF. Looking up the rest from reference TRBV5-5 and TRBJ2-5 gives the full variable domain: DAGVTQSPTHLIKTRGQQVTLRCSPISGHKSVSWYQQVLGQGPQFIFQYYEKEERGRGNFPDRFSARQFPNYSSELNVNALLLGDSALYLCASSFKAGTLGSQQETQYFGPGTRLLVL.

J is TRBJ2-5 and V is TRBV27; 8 bases are shared with TRBD1. J was trimmed by 2 bases and V by 10 bases; bases with no gene match: 9. Per germline, CDR1 MNHEY and CDR2 SMNVEV (reference sequence). This CDR3 is 14 amino acids long. CDR3 loop: CATGRDRRQETQYF. As DNA, the CDR3 is TGTGCCACCGGCCGGGACAGGAGACAAGAGACCCAGTACTTC.

This clonotype occurred a few times. The chain employs TRBV6-1 and TRBJ1-5, with D hard to call. Germline CDR1 MNHNS, CDR2 SASEGT. CDR3 size: 15 residues. Trimming stripped 4 bases from V and 0 bases from J, with 10 bases between. As DNA, the CDR3 is TGTGCCAGCAGTGTAAGGCCGAATAGCAATCAGCCCCAGCATTTT. Protein product: CASSVRPNSNQPQHF.

The table lists this clonotype with a few counts. The chain links TRBV6-6 to TRBJ2-4; D ambiguous. This CDR3 contains 13 residues. V lost 0 bases to trimming and J lost 8 bases, with 8 bases between them. CDR1 and CDR2 from the germline V gene are MNHNY and SVGAGI (reference sequence). In nucleotides, the CDR3 is TGTGCCAGCAGTTACTCAGAAGGGTACATTCAGTACTTC. As protein: CASSYSEGYIQYF.

This clonotype appeared a few times. The genes are TRBV12-3 or TRBV12-4 and TRBJ2-7; the D is unclear. The CDR3 sequence is 12 residues long. The V gene lost 5 bases and the J gene lost 6 bases, with 11 bases spanning the gap. This chain's CDR3 is CASSVAWTEQYF. CDR3 DNA: TGTGCCAGCAGTGTTGCCTGGACCGAGCAGTACTTC.

This clonotype was seen many times. The V and J genes are TRBV7-8 and TRBJ2-3, with 8 bases matching TRBD2. V dropped 4 bases and J dropped 4; count of bases not matched to a gene: 1. CDR1 SGHVS and CDR2 FQNEAQ come from the germline V gene. The CDR3 has 13 amino acids. The CDR3 region has the DNA TGTGCCAGCAGCTCCGGGGGGGCAGATACGCAGTATTTT. This codes for CASSSGGADTQYF. Complete variable domain (other parts from reference TRBV7-8 and TRBJ2-3): GAGVSQSPRYKVAKRGQDVALRCDPISGHVSLFWYQQALGQGPEFLTYFQNEAQLDKSGLPSDRFFAERPEGSVSTLKIQRTQQEDSAVYLCASSSGGADTQYFGPGTRLTVL.

CDR3 protein: CSASTTAVGSTDTQYF. The CDR3 DNA reads as TGCAGTGCTTCAACTACGGCGGTTGGTAGCACAGATACGCAGTATTTT. The chain couples TRBV20-1 to TRBJ2-3; D not certain. Per germline, CDR1 DFQATT and CDR2 SNEGSKA (reference sequence). Between the trimmed V and J ends, which lost 5 bases and 0 bases, there was a span of 18 bases. CDR3 length: 16 residues.

Many counts were recorded for this clonotype. The V call is TRBV7-8, the J call TRBJ1-2; no reliable D call. In germline, CDR1 is SGHVS, CDR2 FQNEAQ. CDR3 length: 13 amino acids. V shed 5 bases and J shed 0 bases, with 7 bases lying between them. CDR3 in DNA: TGTGCCAGCAGCCCCTACGCTAACTATGGCTACACCTTC. Its protein is CASSPYANYGYTF.

The CDR3 sequence: CSARDRLAGDYQETQYF. CDR3 DNA sequence: TGCAGTGCTAGAGATCGGCTAGCGGGAGACTACCAAGAGACCCAGTACTTC. The chain has TRBV20-1 and TRBJ2-5, with 10 bases identical to TRBD2. Germline V gene data show CDR1 as DFQATT and CDR2 as SNEGSKA (reference sequence). Trimming took 0 bases from V and 0 from J; bases not matched to a gene: 7. This CDR3 has 17 residues.

This clonotype was detected many times. The V call is TRBV25-1, the J call TRBJ1-2, with unresolved D. There are 12 residues in the CDR3. V lost 3 bases and J 4 bases, leaving 6 bases between the germline ends. Germline V gene lookup returns CDR1 MGHDK and CDR2 SYGVNS. The CDR3, as DNA: TGTGCCAGCAGTGACCCAGGCTATGGCTACACCTTC. It codes for CASSDPGYGYTF.

This clonotype was recorded many times. The rearrangement uses TRBV27 and TRBJ1-1; maybe TRBD1 (5 bases). In germline, CDR1 is MNHEY, CDR2 SMNVEV (reference sequence). V dropped 1 base and J dropped 7 bases, with 13 bases sitting between them. The CDR3 runs 14 residues. CDR3 bases: TGTGCCAGCAGTTTATTCGGCAGGGAGAGTGAAGCTTTCTTT. Its protein is CASSLFGRESEAFF.

V is TRBV7-2 and J is TRBJ2-2; D is unresolved. Between the trimmed V and J ends, which lost 1 base and 7 bases, there was a span of 13 bases. CDR1 is SGHTA, CDR2 FQGNSA, per germline. The CDR3 consists of 15 residues. The CDR3 reads CASSLVAPLGGELFF. The CDR3 coding sequence is TGTGCCAGCAGCTTAGTGGCTCCACTTGGCGGGGAGCTGTTTTTT.

The table lists this clonotype with many counts. The chain joins TRBV12-3 or TRBV12-4 to TRBJ1-1; D is perhaps TRBD1 (6 bases). V lost 2 bases and J lost 5, with 15 bases in between. CDR3 size: 15 residues. This chain's CDR3 is CASSLLSGGHTEAFF. CDR3 bases: TGTGCCAGCAGTTTATTGTCCGGGGGGCATACTGAAGCTTTCTTT.

The chain carries TRBV4-1 and TRBJ2-5; 14 bases are shared with TRBD2. The CDR3 has 16 amino acids. V lost 1 base, J lost 4 bases, and 2 bases stayed unmatched. The germline CDR1 and CDR2 sequences are MGHRA and YSYEKL. CDR3 sequence (DNA): TGCGCCAGCAGCCAAGGAGGGACTAGCGGGGGAGAGACCCAGTACTTC. Its protein is CASSQGGTSGGETQYF.

Only a few counts were recorded for this clonotype. The chain joins TRBV12-3 or TRBV12-4 to TRBJ1-2, with D perhaps TRBD1 (5 bases). CDR3 length: 17 residues. Trimming left V 6 bases short and J 1 base short, with 21 bases between. CDR3 region: CASRSTSGTPVNYGYTF. DNA for the CDR3: TGTGCCAGCAGGTCAACTTCCGGGACCCCCGTTAACTATGGCTACACCTTC.